The next 22 T cell receptor beta chains were all read from a single sample in a study of blood T cells in healthy people across ages. The second PCR ran 7 to 11 cycles with a sample-barcoded 5' primer and J-beta primers. TCRdb itself ran the 5' RACE reads through MiXCR, one entry per CDR3 protein. The table shows some 1.1 million distinct CDR3 sequences, with around two fifths occurring only once. Input material: blood. The receptors originated from a man aged 18-30 years in good health.

The rearrangement uses TRBV29-1 and TRBJ2-1; 11 positions agree with TRBD2. The CDR3 extends over 16 amino acids. Germline V lookup: CDR1 SQVTM, CDR2 ANQGSEA. Trimming cost V 3 bases and J 4 bases; bases outside gene matches: 8. In DNA form, the CDR3 reads TGCAGCGTTGAGGGGGGACTAGCGGTGAGTTACAATGAGCAGTTCTTC. It codes for CSVEGGLAVSYNEQFF.

Comment on this clonotype: A much bigger clone sits one base away, suggesting this may be a read error. V and J are TRBV20-1 and TRBJ2-5; tentatively, D is TRBD1 (5 bases). CDR1 and CDR2 (germline): DFQATT, SNEGSKA (reference sequence). The V end was cut by 3 bases, the J end by 2 bases, with 16 bases between. CDR3 length equals 15 residues. The CDR3 spells CSASSRLTAQETQYF. The CDR3 nucleotides read TGCAGTGCTAGTTCCCGCCTGACAGCTCAAGAGACCCAGTACTTC.

J is TRBJ1-1 and V is TRBV20-1; D is unclear. With 7 bases removed from V and 8 bases from J, the gap between germline ends came to 14 bases. The CDR3 sequence is 11 residues long. Germline CDR1 reads DFQATT; CDR2 reads SNEGSKA (reference sequence). CDR3 DNA sequence: TGCAGTGGATGGGCCACGAGGGAAGCTTTCTTT. Translated: CSGWATREAFF.

V usage is TRBV20-1 and J usage is TRBJ1-5, with unresolved D. The germline V gene has CDR1 DFQATT and CDR2 SNEGSKA (reference sequence). This CDR3 region has 12 residues. The V gene lost 5 bases and the J gene lost 4 bases, with 9 bases spanning the gap. The CDR3 here is CSAAPGNQPQHF. CDR3 sequence (DNA): TGCAGTGCTGCACCGGGGAATCAGCCCCAGCATTTT.

This clonotype was counted a single time. The chain carries TRBV20-1 and TRBJ2-3; TRBD2 aligns across 7 bases. This CDR3 has 12 residues. Germline V gene data show CDR1 as DFQATT and CDR2 as SNEGSKA (reference sequence). In nucleotides, the CDR3 is TGCAGCCAGCGGGGAGACACAGATACGCAGTATTTT. Translated, it gives CSQRGDTDTQYF.

The chain joins TRBV4-3 to TRBJ1-2; the D is unclear. The CDR3 has 14 residues. The germline V and J ends were trimmed by 0 bases and 5 bases, with 10 bases remaining between them. Per germline, CDR1 LGHNA and CDR2 YSLEER. In nucleotides, the CDR3 is TGCGCCAGCAGCCAAGATGTTAGGGAGTATGGCTACACCTTC. Its protein product is CASSQDVREYGYTF.

The CDR3 loop is CASTSTSGKQETQYF. The DNA of the CDR3 is TGTGCCAGCACCTCTACCTCCGGGAAGCAAGAGACCCAGTACTTC. The chain combines TRBV5-5 with TRBJ2-5, with a tentative D call TRBD2 (5 bases). The germline gives CDR1 SGHKS, CDR2 YYEKEE (reference sequence). V lost 6 bases and J 2 bases, leaving 17 bases between the germline ends. This CDR3 is built from 15 residues.

This clonotype showed up many times. The V gene is TRBV5-1, the J gene TRBJ1-2; D unresolved. In germline, CDR1 is SGHRS, CDR2 YFSETQ. V gave up 1 base and J gave up 0 bases, with 7 bases separating them. The CDR3 contains 14 residues. CDR3 sequence reads: CASSLSGANYGYTF. DNA for the CDR3: TGCGCCAGCAGCTTGAGCGGAGCTAACTATGGCTACACCTTC.

This clonotype was observed a few times. The rearrangement uses TRBV9 and TRBJ1-2, with D unclear. Germline V gene data show CDR1 as SGDLS and CDR2 as YYNGEE. Trimming pared 1 base from V and 3 bases from J, leaving 4 bases between. This CDR3 has 12 residues. For the CDR3, the DNA is TGTGCCAGCAGCGTATCCCACTATGGCTACACCTTC. Translated, it gives CASSVSHYGYTF. Combining the CDR3 with reference TRBV9 and TRBJ1-2 gives the whole variable domain DSGVTQTPKHLITATGQRVTLRCSPRSGDLSVYWYQQSLDQGLQFLIQYYNGEERAKGNILERFSAQQFPDLHSELNLSSLELGDSALYFCASSVSHYGYTFGSGTRLTVV.

A few counts support this clonotype. The chain links TRBV20-1 to TRBJ1-4; the D gene is possibly TRBD1 (5 bases). The CDR3 has 15 residues. V was shortened by 0 bases and J by 5 bases, with 13 bases between the two germline ends. The germline V gene encodes CDR1 DFQATT and CDR2 SNEGSKA (reference sequence). CDR3 amino acids: CSARDAGTGNEKLFF. CDR3 DNA sequence: TGCAGTGCTAGAGATGCCGGGACTGGGAATGAAAAACTGTTTTTT.

The V call is TRBV12-3 or TRBV12-4, the J call TRBJ2-5; possible D gene TRBD1, 6 bases. V dropped 2 bases and J dropped 5 bases, with 15 bases sitting between them. The CDR3 runs 15 residues. The CDR3 coding sequence is TGTGCCAGCAGTTTACGGTTGACAGGATTTGAGACCCAGTACTTC. It codes for CASSLRLTGFETQYF.

This chain links TRBV9 with TRBJ1-2; D remains ambiguous. From germline, CDR1 is SGDLS and CDR2 YYNGEE. This CDR3 comprises 14 residues. Trimming stripped 3 bases from V and 5 bases from J, with 14 bases between. The CDR3 spells CASSAQRSQYGYTF. CDR3 DNA: TGTGCCAGCAGCGCCCAGAGGTCCCAATATGGCTACACCTTC. Full variable domain (rest looked up from reference TRBV9 and TRBJ1-2): DSGVTQTPKHLITATGQRVTLRCSPRSGDLSVYWYQQSLDQGLQFLIQYYNGEERAKGNILERFSAQQFPDLHSELNLSSLELGDSALYFCASSAQRSQYGYTFGSGTRLTVV.

This clonotype was detected only a few times. The chain carries TRBV12-3 or TRBV12-4 and TRBJ2-2; D not resolved. This CDR3 is built from 16 residues. V dropped 3 bases and J dropped 7 bases, with 18 bases sitting between them. CDR3 in DNA: TGTGCCAGCAGTTTCTATTATGATACAGATTTCGGGGAGCTGTTTTTT. It specifies CASSFYYDTDFGELFF.

This clonotype was found a few times. This rearrangement joins TRBV7-8 to TRBJ2-3, with a weak D call TRBD2 (5 bases). From germline, CDR1 is SGHVS and CDR2 FQNEAQ. The ends were cut back, 1 base at V and 0 bases at J, with 11 bases in the middle. The length of the CDR3 is 16 residues. The CDR3 protein is CASSLDEGLSTDTQYF. As DNA, the CDR3 is TGTGCCAGCAGCTTAGACGAGGGTCTTAGCACAGATACGCAGTATTTT.

This clonotype has a handful of counts. The chain couples TRBV7-2 to TRBJ2-5; a possible D gene is TRBD1 (7 bases). V gave up 3 bases and J gave up 4 bases, with 15 bases separating them. The CDR3 is made up of 15 amino acids. Germline CDR1 is SGHTA and CDR2 is FQGNSA. CDR3 protein: CASSFQGGSGETQYF. CDR3 sequence (DNA): TGTGCCAGCAGCTTCCAGGGGGGATCTGGAGAGACCCAGTACTTC.

This clonotype was detected a few times. J is TRBJ2-7 and V is TRBV10-3; 11 bases match TRBD1. The V gene end was trimmed by 1 base and the J gene end by 4 bases; junction bases not matched to a gene: 3. The CDR3 extends over 15 amino acids. CDR1 ENHRY and CDR2 SYGVKD come from the germline V gene. The chain's CDR3 is CAISEWDRGGYEQYF. DNA of the CDR3: TGTGCCATCAGTGAGTGGGACAGGGGGGGTTACGAGCAGTACTTC.

The chain is built from TRBV6-5 and TRBJ1-2; perhaps TRBD1 as D (5 bases). Trimming cost V 9 bases and J 10 bases, with 15 bases left between them. The CDR3 is made up of 11 amino acids. Germline V gene sequence: CDR1 MNHEY, CDR2 SVGAGI. The CDR3 reads CASRGRGVYTF. CDR3 in DNA: TGTGCCAGTCGGGGGAGAGGAGTCTACACCTTC.

In this sample, this clonotype turned up a few times. This chain uses TRBV7-2 with TRBJ1-4; a weak D match, TRBD1 (5 bases). Trimming removed 2 bases at V and 3 bases at J, with 19 bases between. This CDR3 region has 18 residues. Germline lookup yields CDR1 SGHTA and CDR2 FQGNSA. CDR3 sequence (DNA): TGTGCCAGCAGCTTAAGGGTTGCGCAGGGCTACTCTAATGAAAAACTGTTTTTT. It is translated as CASSLRVAQGYSNEKLFF. The full variable domain, completed using reference TRBV7-2 and TRBJ1-4, is GAGVSQSPSNKVTEKGKDVELRCDPISGHTALYWYRQSLGQGLEFLIYFQGNSAPDKSGLPSDRFSAERTGGSVSTLTIQRTQQEDSAVYLCASSLRVAQGYSNEKLFFGSGTQLSVL.

The chain uses TRBV3-1 and TRBJ1-5; D gene uncertain. From germline, CDR1 is LGHDT and CDR2 YNNKEL (reference sequence). This CDR3 spans 15 amino acids. V dropped 5 bases and J dropped 0 bases, with 11 bases sitting between them. The CDR3 spells CASSASQNSNQPQHF. DNA of the CDR3: TGTGCCAGCAGCGCGAGCCAAAATAGCAATCAGCCCCAGCATTTT.

The chain has TRBV12-3 or TRBV12-4 and TRBJ2-3, with unresolved D. This CDR3 has 15 residues. V was trimmed by 1 base and J by 4 bases, leaving 12 bases between them. CDR3 amino acids: CASSLGRDGADTQYF. The DNA for the CDR3 is TGTGCCAGCAGTTTAGGAAGGGATGGCGCAGATACGCAGTATTTT.

J is TRBJ2-2 and V is TRBV9; 7 bases are shared with TRBD2. In germline, CDR1 is SGDLS, CDR2 YYNGEE. The CDR3 sequence is 17 residues long. Losses at the gene ends were 4 bases for V and 2 bases for J; bases not matched to a gene: 11. CDR3 region: CASSSRGAGENTGELFF. As DNA, the CDR3 is TGTGCCAGCAGCTCCCGGGGCGCGGGGGAAAACACCGGGGAGCTGTTTTTT.

The table lists this clonotype with a few counts. The germline gene is not matched at one end of the junction; a read error may be the cause. This sequence joins TRBV29-1 and TRBJ2-5; no clear D gene. Germline assignment: CDR1 SQVTM and CDR2 ANQGSEA. The CDR3 spans 10 residues. DNA of the CDR3: TGCAGCATTGATCAAGAGACCCAGTACTTC. Translation: CSIDQETQYF.